This T cell receptor (beta chain) was profiled in a study of T-cell reconstitution after alpha-beta-depleted transplantation in children. Points from the study as a whole: Where some patients showed high TCRbeta diversity at day 60, it came from recipient T cells and thymic progenitors that had survived. T-cell counts and diversity were attributed mostly to newly produced T cells one year after transplant. In patients about two months after transplant, alpha-beta T cells reportedly arose from several hundred expanded graft clones.

The CDR3 is 15 amino acids. V lost 3 bases and J 2 bases, leaving 13 bases between the germline ends. Germline-derived CDR1 and CDR2 are LGHNA and YNFKEQ. Molecular barcoding with unique molecular identifiers was used for the TCRbeta library. TCRdb redid the calling of the PCR reads with MiXCR, one entry per CDR3 protein. The sample gives about 300,000 distinct CDR3 sequences, about 7.3% of which show up once; approximately 9.6% is in the top ten. This clonotype was observed a few times. Antigen unknown. The chain carries TRBV4-2 and TRBJ2-5; D could derive from TRBD1 or TRBD2 (5 bases each). This clonotype was obtained from a female patient aged 2 to 10 who had a stem cell transplant for Fanconi anemia, so the T cells may come from the graft donor. This material consisted of peripheral blood, taken 360 days after TCRalphabeta/CD19-depleted stem cell transplant. The chain's CDR3 is CASSHPGRQQETQYF. The CDR3 bases are TGTGCCAGCAGCCACCCGGGACGCCAGCAAGAGACCCAGTACTTC.